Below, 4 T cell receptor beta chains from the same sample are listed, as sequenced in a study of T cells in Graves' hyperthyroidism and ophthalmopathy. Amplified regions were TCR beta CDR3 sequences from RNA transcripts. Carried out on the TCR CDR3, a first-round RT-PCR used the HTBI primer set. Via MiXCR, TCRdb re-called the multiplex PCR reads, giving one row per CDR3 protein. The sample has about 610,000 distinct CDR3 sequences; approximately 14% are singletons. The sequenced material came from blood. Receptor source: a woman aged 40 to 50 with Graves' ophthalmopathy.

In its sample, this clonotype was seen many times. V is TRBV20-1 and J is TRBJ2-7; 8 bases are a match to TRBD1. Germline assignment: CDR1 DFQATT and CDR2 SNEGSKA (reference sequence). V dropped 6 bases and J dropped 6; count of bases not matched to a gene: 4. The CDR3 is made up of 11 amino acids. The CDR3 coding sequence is TGCAGTGCCACTGGACAGGGCGAGCAGTACTTC. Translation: CSATGQGEQYF.

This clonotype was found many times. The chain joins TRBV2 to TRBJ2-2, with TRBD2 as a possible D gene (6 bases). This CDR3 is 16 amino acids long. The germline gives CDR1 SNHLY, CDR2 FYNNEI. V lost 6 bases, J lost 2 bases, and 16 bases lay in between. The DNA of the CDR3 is TGTGCCAGCAGCCAGGACTATCATCTCAACACCGGGGAGCTGTTTTTT. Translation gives CASSQDYHLNTGELFF.

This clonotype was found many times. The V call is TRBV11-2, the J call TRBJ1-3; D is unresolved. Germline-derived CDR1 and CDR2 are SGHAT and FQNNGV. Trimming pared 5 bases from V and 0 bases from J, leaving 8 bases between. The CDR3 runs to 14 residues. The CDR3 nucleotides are TGTGCCAGCAGCCCGACGTACTCTGGAAACACCATATATTTT. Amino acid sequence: CASSPTYSGNTIYF.

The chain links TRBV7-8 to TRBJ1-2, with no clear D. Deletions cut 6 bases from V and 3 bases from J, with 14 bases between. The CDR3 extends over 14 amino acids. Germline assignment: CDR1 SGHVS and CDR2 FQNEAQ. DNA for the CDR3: TGTGCCAGCAGTACCTATCAGTTAGACTATGGCTACACCTTC. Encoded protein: CASSTYQLDYGYTF.